A single sample is the source of the 16 T cell receptor beta chains below, sequenced in a study of T cells after yellow fever vaccination. In TCRdb, the 5' RACE reads were re-called with MiXCR into one record per CDR3 protein. The sample gives 200,000 to 300,000 distinct CDR3 sequences, around 7% of which show up once; approximately 0.84% is in the top ten. Sequenced material: CD4+ T cells sorted from PBMCs, taken 15 days after the yellow fever booster vaccination. The receptor source for this set is a man under 40 who received the YFV17D yellow fever vaccine.

The sample holds a few counts of this clonotype. The V and J genes are TRBV20-1 and TRBJ1-3; no clear D. V was pared by 6 bases and J by 8 bases, with 11 bases between. The CDR3 is made up of 11 amino acids. CDR1 is DFQATT and CDR2 is SNEGSKA in the germline V gene (reference sequence). The CDR3 sequence is CSALPRDTIYF. The CDR3 DNA reads as TGCAGTGCCCTCCCACGGGACACCATATATTTT.

Many counts were recorded for this clonotype. The CDR3, as DNA: TGCAGTGCTAGAGATGGGGGCGGGGTAAACTACGAGCAGTACTTC. Protein product: CSARDGGGVNYEQYF. The rearrangement joins TRBV20-1 to TRBJ2-7; D tentatively fits TRBD1 or TRBD2 (6 bases each). The germline V gene encodes CDR1 DFQATT and CDR2 SNEGSKA (reference sequence). The CDR3 extends over 15 amino acids. Trimming cost V 0 bases and J 3 bases, with 15 bases left between them.

The chain couples TRBV20-1 to TRBJ1-2, with D tentatively TRBD1 (5 bases). The CDR3 extends over 16 amino acids. The germline V gene encodes CDR1 DFQATT and CDR2 SNEGSKA (reference sequence). V lost 3 bases and J lost 0, with 17 bases in between. The CDR3 DNA reads as TGCAGTGCTAGGGACCCCCTGGGACCAGCTAACTATGGCTACACCTTC. Protein sequence: CSARDPLGPANYGYTF.

The sample holds many counts of this clonotype. J is TRBJ1-5 and V is TRBV20-1; D is uncertain. The CDR3 is 14 residues long. V lost 7 bases and J lost 0, with 13 bases in between. CDR1 DFQATT and CDR2 SNEGSKA come from the germline V gene (reference sequence). CDR3 bases: TGCAGTGGCAACAGACTAAATAGCAATCAGCCCCAGCATTTT. This codes for CSGNRLNSNQPQHF.

This clonotype was seen only a few times. The chain employs TRBV13 and TRBJ2-7, with D perhaps TRBD1 or TRBD2 (5 bases each). V was clipped by 10 bases and J by 2 bases, with 9 bases between them. The CDR3 loop spans 11 amino acids. Germline CDR1 PRHDT, CDR2 FYEKMQ (reference sequence). This CDR3 reads CATGTAYEQYF. The CDR3 coding sequence is TGTGCCACGGGGACCGCCTACGAGCAGTACTTC.

The table lists this clonotype with a few counts. An end of the junction does not agree with germline; a read error may underlie this. The rearrangement links TRBV12-3 or TRBV12-4 to TRBJ2-1; no definite D call. The CDR3 has 14 amino acids. In nucleotides, the CDR3 is TGTGCCAGCACTTTAGGCGACGGGTACAATGAGCAGTTCTTC. Residues: CASTLGDGYNEQFF.

In its sample, this clonotype was seen a few times. The junction departs from germline at one end; a sequencing error may be responsible. The rearrangement uses TRBV29-1 and TRBJ2-1; D perhaps matches TRBD1 (5 bases). Germline V gives CDR1 SQVTM, CDR2 ANQGSEA. The CDR3 length is 12 residues. The CDR3 spells CSVATGYDEQFF. For the CDR3, the DNA is TGCAGCGTTGCTACAGGCTACGATGAGCAGTTCTTC.

The chain links TRBV5-4 to TRBJ2-3; D may be TRBD2 (5 bases). V was pared by 3 bases and J by 5 bases, with 16 bases between. Germline V CDR1 and CDR2: SGHNT, YYREEE (reference sequence). The CDR3 is made up of 15 amino acids. The CDR3: CASSSRGGKGDTQYF. The CDR3 DNA reads TGTGCCAGCAGCTCCCGGGGTGGGAAGGGAGATACGCAGTATTTT.

This clonotype was counted between two and nine times. In DNA form, the CDR3 reads TGTGCCAGCAGCTCTCGCCGCTTCGGGCAGGGCGGCTACAATGAGCAGTTCTTC. Amino acid sequence: CASSSRRFGQGGYNEQFF. The chain recombines TRBV14 with TRBJ2-1; perhaps TRBD1 as D (5 bases). This CDR3 contains 18 residues. V lost 5 bases, J lost 3 bases, and 23 bases lay in between. Looked up from germline, CDR1 is SGHDN and CDR2 is FVKESK.

This clonotype has just a few counts. The chain combines TRBV28 with TRBJ1-3; D ambiguous. CDR3 length equals 12 residues. From germline, CDR1 is MDHEN and CDR2 SYDVKM. V shed 4 bases and J shed 11 bases, with 12 bases lying between them. The CDR3 coding sequence is TGTGCCAGCAGTTATGGTGGGCTCGCCATATATTTT. Translated, it gives CASSYGGLAIYF.

This clonotype was seen a handful of times. The chain couples TRBV5-1 to TRBJ2-3; 8 bases match TRBD1. Germline CDR1 reads SGHRS; CDR2 reads YFSETQ. This CDR3 region has 15 residues. Unmatched junction bases numbered 3, after V lost 1 base and J lost 2 bases. The CDR3: CASSLQGQDTDTQYF. The CDR3 nucleotides are TGCGCCAGCAGCTTGCAGGGACAGGACACAGATACGCAGTATTTT.

The V and J genes are TRBV7-9 and TRBJ1-2; D possibly corresponds to TRBD1 (5 bases). From germline, CDR1 is SEHNR and CDR2 FQNEAQ (reference sequence). V was cut by 1 base and J by 4 bases, with 13 bases left in between. This CDR3 is 15 amino acids long. CDR3 residues: CASSLDRTRGYGYTF. The CDR3, as DNA: TGTGCCAGCAGCTTAGATCGGACGAGGGGCTATGGCTACACCTTC.

In its sample, this clonotype was seen many times. V is TRBV11-3 and J is TRBJ2-2, with TRBD2 identical over 7 bases. The CDR3 runs 14 residues. Trimming took 5 bases from V and 7 from J; bases not matched to a gene: 7. Germline values: CDR1 SGHNT, CDR2 YENEEA. DNA of the CDR3: TGTGCCAGCAGCCTGCAGCGGGAAATCGGGGAGCTGTTTTTT. Translated, it gives CASSLQREIGELFF.

V gene TRBV2 combines with J gene TRBJ1-2, with a possible D match to TRBD1 (5 bases). V was pared by 5 bases and J by 4 bases, with 11 bases between. This CDR3 comprises 13 residues. CDR1 SNHLY and CDR2 FYNNEI come from the germline V gene. The CDR3 DNA reads as TGTGCCAGCAGTCGGGACGGACTCTATGGCTACACCTTC. This translates into CASSRDGLYGYTF. Supplemented by reference TRBV2 and TRBJ1-2, the full variable domain reads EPEVTQTPSHQVTQMGQEVILRCVPISNHLYFYWYRQILGQKVEFLVSFYNNEISEKSEIFDDQFSVERPDGSNFTLKIRSTKLEDSAMYFCASSRDGLYGYTFGSGTRLTVV.

This clonotype was seen at least ten times. This chain links TRBV6-5 with TRBJ2-1, with TRBD2 matching 7 bases. The junction had 8 bases not matched to a gene; V was cut back by 7 bases and J by 8 bases. Germline CDR1 is MNHEY and CDR2 is SVGAGI. The CDR3 covers 13 residues. CDR3 residues: CASTLTSRYEQFF. CDR3 DNA: TGTGCCAGCACCCTGACTAGCAGGTATGAGCAGTTCTTC.

This chain links TRBV27 with TRBJ2-6; TRBD1 matches at 8 bases. The CDR3 sequence is 15 residues long. Germline V gene lookup returns CDR1 MNHEY and CDR2 SMNVEV (reference sequence). The J segment lost 2 bases and the V segment lost 6 bases, leaving 3 bases of the junction unmatched. CDR3 residues: CASSSGGAGANVLTF. In DNA, the CDR3 is TGTGCCAGCAGCTCAGGGGGCGCTGGGGCCAACGTCCTGACTTTC.